Listed below are T cell receptor beta chains from one sample, sequenced in a study of OX40 agonist ivuxolimab in advanced cancers. Libraries were prepared by immunoSEQ multiplex PCR; TCRdb keeps only in-frame clonotypes and omits some of them. The table has roughly 80,000 clones, approximately 91% seen once. Sequenced material: CD4+ or CD8+ T cells sorted from blood, taken in a trial of the OX40 agonist ivuxolimab. Source of these receptors: an adult with an advanced solid tumor such as melanoma, head and neck, liver or kidney cancer. The conserved cysteine and the conserved F or W are not part of the CDR3 here. Clone size is stated in some rows and not others, as once, few, many or a class when expanded.

clone size,V gene,CDR3 protein
-,TRBV11-3,ASSPGEGRTGGYNEQF
once,TRBV28,ASSSTGLAGGHEQY
-,TRBV28,ASSLAWGRSYNEQF
-,TRBV11-2,ASSPTGQVRGYT
-,TRBV5-1,ASSLVAEQGTDTQY
few,TRBV28,ASSWGGSNQPQH
-,TRBV28,ASSLTGPNYEQY
-,TRBV29-1,SVESPYEQY
-,TRBV5-1,ASSRVGIYNEQF
-,TRBV2,AGSDLTGPKGGYT
-,TRBV30,AWSVNSRNTIY
-,TRBV10-3,ASTAAPQETQY
once,TRBV4-2,ASSTPGLSNEQF
once,TRBV6-5,ASRQDLATQY
-,TRBV7-2,ASRPRGSGSGDTQY
-,TRBV4-1,ASSQDQRDYNEQF
-,TRBV6-5,ASSRDRANTEAF
-,TRBV28,ASSFSGGALYEQY
-,TRBV11-2,ASSLTVYGYT
-,TRBV7-6,ASSLRPGSNQPQH
-,TRBV28,ASWGSYEQY
-,TRBV11-2,ASSSTVYGYT
-,TRBV4-2,ASSQDLLAGKTQY
-,TRBV7-9,ASSWGAGSGNTIY
-,TRBV5-1,ASSLERTSTGELF
once,TRBV6-5,ATDTGGNTEAF
few,TRBV7-2,ASSFRQGASGGYT
-,TRBV28,ASSPNVGYEQY
once,TRBV4-1,ASRQGPVGELF
-,TRBV18,ASTPGATNEKLF
-,TRBV18,ASSPPSGILYNEQF
-,TRBV19,ASSRGELTGELF
-,TRBV6-1,ASAREYRNAGELF
-,TRBV5-1,ASSLLGQETQY
once,TRBV5-1,ASSLGNYYEQY
once,TRBV18,ASRSPGGPDGYT
-,TRBV30,AWRPPGQGPEQF
-,TRBV7-9,ASSLGDREGEKLF
-,TRBV19,ASRRTGVRRGELF
-,TRBV2,ASKMVQNTMYEQY
once,TRBV11-3,ASSLGQGKNTEAF
-,TRBV9,ASSAEGSPNTEAF
-,TRBV7-3,ASSLARGGEQF
-,TRBV7-3,ATGTGYGLGAF
-,TRBV27,ASSPGTGVNQPQH
-,TRBV2,ASILQEGLGEQF
-,TRBV28,ASSLWPGGGLAGVKGANVLT
-,TRBV29-1,SVTGRANYGYT
-,TRBV11-2,ASSLASGLAGRRSEQF